A selection of T cell receptor beta chains follows, all from one sample in a study of immune evolution from preneoplasia to lung adenocarcinoma. Libraries were prepared by immunoSEQ multiplex PCR; TCRdb keeps only in-frame clonotypes and omits some of them. The sample consists of under 3,500 clones, 78% of them appearing once. The sequenced sample consisted of FFPE atypical adenomatous hyperplasia tissue from the lung. These receptors were taken from a person aged 70 to 85 with lung adenocarcinoma. Each CDR3 is given with its conserved first and last residue. A D gene is named only where the DNA matches it firmly. Clone size is given for some rows only: seen once, a few or many times, or a class if the clone is expanded.

TRBV21-1,.,once,TRBJ2-6,TGTGCCAGCGGAATCTCTGGGGCCAACGTCCTGACTTTC,CASGISGANVLTF
TRBV11-3,.,.,TRBJ2-5,TGTGCCAGCAGCTTAGGGGCGTACCAAGAGACCCAGTACTTC,CASSLGAYQETQYF
TRBV11-2,TRBD2,.,TRBJ2-1,TGTGCCAGCAGCCCACTAGCGGGAGTTCGTAATGAGCAGTTCTTC,CASSPLAGVRNEQFF
TRBV2,TRBD2,.,TRBJ2-6,TGTGCCAGCAGTGAGAGTGCGGGGGGCTTCGGGGCCAACGTCCTGACTTTC,CASSESAGGFGANVLTF
TRBV28,.,.,TRBJ2-3,TGTGCCAGCAGCCCGACCTGGAGGCAGCTCAATCAGCCCCAGTATTTT,CASSPTWRQLNQPQYF
TRBV7-9,.,.,TRBJ1-4,TGTGCCAGCACCAGAGAGACAACTAATGAAAAACTGTTTTTT,CASTRETTNEKLFF
TRBV5-1,.,.,TRBJ1-3,TGCGCCAGCAGCCCAACAATATCAGGAAACACCATATATTTT,CASSPTISGNTIYF
TRBV27,.,.,TRBJ1-2,TGTGCCAGCAGTTTATATCCACCCGGTGGCTATGGCTACACCTTC,CASSLYPPGGYGYTF
TRBV5-5,.,.,TRBJ2-5,TGTGCCAGCAGCTTGTTAACCACCCGCCAAGAGACCCAGTACTTC,CASSLLTTRQETQYF
TRBV7-9,.,.,TRBJ2-5,TGTGCCAGCAGCTTAGCGCTAGGAGACGGGACCCAGTACTTC,CASSLALGDGTQYF
TRBV5-1,.,once,TRBJ2-7,TGCGCCAGCAGCTTCGTTAAGGGGCCGTACGAGCAGTACTTC,CASSFVKGPYEQYF
TRBV30,TRBD2,.,TRBJ2-7,TGTGCCCTACTTTTCCGGGGGAGGGCCGTCGACGAGCAGTACTTC,CALLFRGRAVDEQYF
TRBV7-2,.,.,TRBJ2-1,TGTGCTAGCAGCCCTCACGGGACTTCGCAGTTCTTC,CASSPHGTSQFF
TRBV2,TRBD2,.,TRBJ2-7,TGTGCCAGCAGTGAAGAGGGAGGGCCAGCCTACGAGCAGTACTTC,CASSEEGGPAYEQYF
TRBV27,.,.,TRBJ2-5,TGTGCCAGCAGACAGGGTCGAGAGACCCAGTACTTC,CASRQGRETQYF
TRBV9,.,.,TRBJ1-1,TGTGCCAGCAGCGTAGGCCACACTGAAGCTTTCTTT,CASSVGHTEAFF
TRBV5-1,TRBD1,.,TRBJ2-1,TGCGCCAGCAGCTTGCTGGTCTCGGGGACAGGAGCCGGGGGTGAGCAGTTCTTC,CASSLLVSGTGAGGEQFF
TRBV9,.,.,TRBJ1-2,TGTGCCAGCAGCGTATCTGGCCTAGCTAACTATGGCTACACCTTC,CASSVSGLANYGYTF
TRBV11-3,TRBD2,few,TRBJ2-3,TGTGCCAGCAGCCCGATCTCTAGCGGGAGGACAGATACGCAGTATTTT,CASSPISSGRTDTQYF
TRBV29-1,TRBD2,.,TRBJ2-3,TGCAGCGTCGCGGGGGACACAGATACGCAGTATTTT,CSVAGDTDTQYF
TRBV6-1,.,.,TRBJ2-2,TGTGCCAGCAGTGAACGGGGAGGGGGCGGGAGCACCGGGGAGCTGTTTTTT,CASSERGGGGSTGELFF
TRBV29-1,.,.,TRBJ1-1,TGCAGCGTTGCGGTCTCCTCTGAAGCTTTCTTT,CSVAVSSEAFF
TRBV7-3,.,.,TRBJ2-7,TGTGCCAGCAGCTTAAGGCCCCCGGGAGATGTCTACGAGCAGTACTTC,CASSLRPPGDVYEQYF
TRBV5-4,.,.,TRBJ2-7,TGTGCCAGCACCCGGGAGTACTCCTACGAGCAGTACTTC,CASTREYSYEQYF
TRBV6-4,.,.,TRBJ1-2,TGTGCTACCAAACCAGGGGCCGCCGGCGGCTACACCTTC,CATKPGAAGGYTF
TRBV30,.,large,TRBJ2-1,TGTGCCTGGAGTCAGTTGGATGAGCAGTTCTTC,CAWSQLDEQFF
TRBV5-4,TRBD2,.,TRBJ2-2,TGTGCCAGCAGCTCCCGGACTAGCGGGGACACCGGGGAGCTGTTTTTT,CASSSRTSGDTGELFF
TRBV6-1,.,.,TRBJ1-3,TGTGCCAGCAGTGAACTTGCTGGAAACACCATATATTTT,CASSELAGNTIYF